One and the same sample provided the 30 T cell receptor beta chains below, sequenced in a study of CD8 T cells in ankylosing spondylitis. Using its own MiXCR run on the 5' RACE reads, TCRdb lists one record per CDR3 protein. The sample has approximately 240,000 distinct CDR3 sequences; roughly 10% are singletons. What was sequenced was blood, either unsorted or a sorted T cell fraction (not recorded which). The receptors were gathered from a male donor with ankylosing spondylitis or in good health (not recorded which).

This clonotype was detected many times. The CDR3 bases are TGTGCCAGCAGTTCTGGGAACAATCAGCCCCAGCATTTT. This codes for CASSSGNNQPQHF. The chain is built from TRBV12-3 or TRBV12-4 and TRBJ1-5; D gene uncertain. This CDR3 is 13 amino acids long. Trimming took 4 bases from V and 3 from J, leaving 7 bases between them.

This clonotype has just a few counts. The rearrangement joins TRBV7-6 to TRBJ2-3; TRBD1 matches 8 bases. CDR3 length: 14 amino acids. After removal of 4 bases from V and 2 bases from J, the junction contained 2 bases not matched to a gene. Germline assignment: CDR1 SGHVS and CDR2 FNYEAQ. For the CDR3, the DNA is TGTGCCAGCAGCTCAGGGGGCAACACAGATACGCAGTATTTT. Translated, it gives CASSSGGNTDTQYF.

The table lists this clonotype with a few counts. The chain is built from TRBV11-2 and TRBJ2-7; D is possibly TRBD2 (7 bases). This CDR3 has 15 residues. V lost 3 bases and J 3 bases, leaving 15 bases between the germline ends. From germline, CDR1 is SGHAT and CDR2 FQNNGV. CDR3 residues: CASSFARGPYYEQYF. The CDR3 bases are TGTGCCAGCAGCTTCGCGCGGGGGCCCTACTACGAGCAGTACTTC.

This clonotype was recorded many times. The chain is built from TRBV6-1 and TRBJ2-4, with 8 positions matching TRBD1. With 6 bases clipped from V and 8 bases from J, the junction kept 21 bases outside the gene matches. The CDR3 consists of 18 residues. The germline CDR1 and CDR2 sequences are MNHNS and SASEGT. The chain's CDR3 is CASSHRALGQGRKDIQYF. In DNA form, the CDR3 reads TGTGCCAGCAGCCACCGTGCTCTCGGACAGGGTAGAAAGGACATTCAGTACTTC.

This clonotype was seen ten or more times. Here the CDR3 DNA reads TGTGCCTGGAGTGGGTCTGGGGCCAACGTCCTGACTTTC. Its translation is CAWSGSGANVLTF. The chain employs TRBV30 and TRBJ2-6, with unresolved D. V was trimmed by 1 base and J by 1 base, leaving 2 bases between them. Germline loops: CDR1 GTSNPN, CDR2 SVGIG (reference sequence). The CDR3 totals 13 residues.

This clonotype came up many times. The chain joins TRBV5-1 to TRBJ1-1, with D possibly matching TRBD1 (5 bases). Germline V gene sequence: CDR1 SGHRS, CDR2 YFSETQ. This CDR3 has 13 amino acids. V shed 7 bases and J shed 0 bases, with 10 bases lying between them. CDR3 sequence reads: CASGGALNTEAFF. CDR3 coding DNA: TGCGCCAGCGGCGGGGCCCTGAACACTGAAGCTTTCTTT.

There are many counts of this clonotype. The gene calls are TRBV4-1 and TRBJ1-1; TRBD1 matches at 10 bases. J lost 5 bases, V lost 4 bases, and 7 bases had no gene match. This CDR3 comprises 15 residues. Germline V gene sequence: CDR1 MGHRA, CDR2 YSYEKL. In DNA, the CDR3 is TGCGCCAGCAGCCGGCCCCCGGGACAGGGGACTGAAGCTTTCTTT. Its translation is CASSRPPGQGTEAFF.

This clonotype has at least ten counts. The chain uses TRBV29-1 and TRBJ2-2; D is perhaps TRBD2 (5 bases). V dropped 3 bases and J dropped 7 bases, with 15 bases sitting between them. The germline CDR1 and CDR2 sequences are SQVTM and ANQGSEA. This CDR3 is 14 amino acids long. The CDR3: CSVEWRAGSGELFF. The CDR3 bases are TGCAGCGTTGAGTGGCGGGCGGGTAGCGGGGAGCTGTTTTTT.

The V gene is TRBV11-1, the J gene TRBJ1-1, with D hard to call. This CDR3 region has 16 residues. V lost 3 bases and J 1 base, leaving 15 bases between the germline ends. CDR1 and CDR2 (germline): SGHAT, FQDESV (reference sequence). In DNA, the CDR3 is TGTGCCAGCAGCTTTGACCTCGGCTGGCGGAACACTGAAGCTTTCTTT. The encoded protein is CASSFDLGWRNTEAFF.

This clonotype has ten or more counts. The chain employs TRBV4-1 and TRBJ2-2; 16 nucleotides line up with TRBD2. This CDR3 is built from 15 residues. Unmatched junction bases numbered 2, after V lost 6 bases and J lost 7 bases. Germline values: CDR1 MGHRA, CDR2 YSYEKL. CDR3 DNA sequence: TGCGCCAGCAGGGGGACTAGCGGGAGGGTCGGGGAGCTGTTTTTT. It codes for CASRGTSGRVGELFF.

This clonotype was detected many times. This chain links TRBV20-1 with TRBJ2-3; D ambiguous. This CDR3 has 13 amino acids. Germline CDR1 reads DFQATT; CDR2 reads SNEGSKA (reference sequence). Trimming removed 8 bases at V and 0 bases at J, with 12 bases between. The CDR3 DNA follows: TGCAGTTCAGCAGGAGCTAGCACAGATACGCAGTATTTT. Translation gives CSSAGASTDTQYF.

The gene calls are TRBV5-1 and TRBJ1-1, with 7 bases identical to TRBD1. Per the germline V gene, CDR1 is SGHRS and CDR2 is YFSETQ. The V gene end was trimmed by 3 bases and the J gene end by 0 bases; junction bases not matched to a gene: 5. The length of the CDR3 is 15 residues. The DNA for the CDR3 is TGCGCCAGCAGCTCGACAGGGCTACTGAACACTGAAGCTTTCTTT. It translates to CASSSTGLLNTEAFF.

This chain uses TRBV30 with TRBJ2-3, with TRBD2 matching over 10 bases. Unmatched junction bases numbered 6, after V lost 3 bases and J lost 0 bases. Germline V gives CDR1 GTSNPN, CDR2 SVGIG (reference sequence). This CDR3 has 16 residues. CDR3 nucleotide sequence: TGTGCCTGGAGGAAGCGGGGGGGTTTTAGCACAGATACGCAGTATTTT. Translating gives CAWRKRGGFSTDTQYF.

This clonotype was observed at least ten times. The rearrangement links TRBV12-3 or TRBV12-4 to TRBJ2-1; the D is unclear. There are 11 residues in the CDR3. Deletions cut 3 bases from V and 10 bases from J, with 7 bases between. For the CDR3, the DNA is TGTGCCAGCAGTTTGCGGTTAGAGCAGTTCTTC. Encoded protein: CASSLRLEQFF.

The sample holds many counts of this clonotype. The chain has TRBV7-9 and TRBJ1-2, with TRBD1 matching 8 bases. Germline V gene lookup returns CDR1 SEHNR and CDR2 FQNEAQ (reference sequence). The V and J ends lost 0 bases and 2 bases, in that order; junction bases with no gene match: 8. This CDR3 is 17 amino acids long. Here the CDR3 DNA reads TGTGCCAGCAGCTTAGCGTACGGACAGGGATCAAACTATGGCTACACCTTC. Residues: CASSLAYGQGSNYGYTF.

There are many counts of this clonotype. The rearrangement joins TRBV6-5 to TRBJ1-2; maybe TRBD1 (6 bases). Trimming removed 0 bases at V and 6 bases at J, with 11 bases between. Germline CDR1 reads MNHEY; CDR2 reads SVGAGI. CDR3 size: 14 residues. The CDR3 loop reads CASSYSRTADGYTF. The CDR3 region has the DNA TGTGCCAGCAGTTACTCGAGGACAGCTGATGGCTACACCTTC.

The gene calls are TRBV20-1 and TRBJ2-7; 8 nucleotides line up with TRBD1. Germline lookup yields CDR1 DFQATT and CDR2 SNEGSKA (reference sequence). V gave up 6 bases and J gave up 2 bases; unmatched junction bases: 12. This CDR3 is 15 amino acids long. The CDR3 region is CSASVGQVPTYEQYF. In DNA form, the CDR3 reads TGCAGTGCCAGTGTGGGACAGGTTCCCACCTACGAGCAGTACTTC.

This clonotype was observed many times. The chain recombines TRBV20-1 with TRBJ2-3; TRBD1 is a possible D gene (5 bases). The V end was cut by 5 bases, the J end by 0 bases, with 12 bases between. This CDR3 contains 14 residues. The germline V gene encodes CDR1 DFQATT and CDR2 SNEGSKA (reference sequence). The CDR3 region has the DNA TGCAGTGCTCCTCTGACAGTTAGCACAGATACGCAGTATTTT. It specifies CSAPLTVSTDTQYF.

The table lists this clonotype with many counts. The chain links TRBV29-1 to TRBJ1-2, with D maybe TRBD1 (5 bases). V was pared by 5 bases and J by 6 bases, with 16 bases between. The germline gives CDR1 SQVTM, CDR2 ANQGSEA. This CDR3 is built from 13 residues. The DNA of the CDR3 is TGCAGCGTTAAAAGGGGTGAGGTTAATGGCTACACCTTC. Its protein is CSVKRGEVNGYTF.

The DNA for the CDR3 is TGTGCCAGCAGCGCCACAGGGGGCGTTGTCTATGGCTACACCTTC. It translates to CASSATGGVVYGYTF. The rearrangement uses TRBV7-2 and TRBJ1-2, with TRBD1 identical over 9 bases. Per germline, CDR1 SGHTA and CDR2 FQGNSA. J was trimmed by 4 bases and V by 5 bases; bases with no gene match: 8. The CDR3 extends over 15 amino acids.

This clonotype was seen only a few times. The rearrangement links TRBV27 to TRBJ2-5; 9 nucleotides align to TRBD1. V was clipped by 6 bases and J by 4 bases; unmatched bases: 6. Germline V gene data show CDR1 as MNHEY and CDR2 as SMNVEV (reference sequence). There are 14 residues in the CDR3. CDR3 sequence reads: CASRDYRGRETQYF. CDR3 bases: TGTGCCAGCAGGGACTACAGGGGGCGAGAGACCCAGTACTTC.

This clonotype has just a few counts. The CDR3 nucleotides are TGTGCCAGCAGCTTTGCTGGGAGCACTGAAGCTTTCTTT. Translated: CASSFAGSTEAFF. The genes are TRBV7-8 and TRBJ1-1; D is uncertain. V lost 3 bases, J lost 4 bases, and 9 bases lay in between. This CDR3 is built from 13 residues. Germline V lookup: CDR1 SGHVS, CDR2 FQNEAQ.

At least ten counts were recorded for this clonotype. The chain carries TRBV12-3 or TRBV12-4 and TRBJ2-2; D remains unclear. This CDR3 has 15 residues. V shed 4 bases and J shed 5 bases, with 14 bases lying between them. The CDR3 coding sequence is TGTGCCAGCAGTTCACAAGGTGTCGCTACCGGGGAGCTGTTTTTT. Protein sequence: CASSSQGVATGELFF.

In the case of this clonotype: The junction departs from the called germline gene at one end, perhaps through a read error. The chain is built from TRBV3-1 and TRBJ2-6; D is possibly TRBD1 (6 bases). CDR1 and CDR2 (germline): LGHDT, YNNKEL (reference sequence). CDR3 length: 17 residues. The CDR3 loop is CACSQSGTNSGANVLTF. Written as DNA, the CDR3 is TGTGCCTGCAGCCAATCCGGGACAAACTCTGGGGCCAACGTCCTGACTTTC.

This clonotype was observed a few times. The chain has TRBV7-9 and TRBJ2-7; 9 bases line up with TRBD1. The ends lost 4 bases at V and 1 base at J; junction bases unmatched: 5. The germline V gene encodes CDR1 SEHNR and CDR2 FQNEAQ (reference sequence). CDR3 size: 15 residues. CDR3 protein: CASSSRDRDSYEQYF. The CDR3 coding sequence is TGTGCCAGCAGCTCCCGGGACAGGGATTCCTACGAGCAGTACTTC.

This clonotype has a count of ten or more. The gene calls are TRBV21-1 and TRBJ1-3; the table gives TRBD1 as D, unverified against the DNA. TRBV21-1 is a pseudogene. The CDR3 consists of 20 residues. CDR3 nucleotides: TGTGCCAGCAGCAAAGTGGGACACCTATTAATGGGGTTCTCTGGAAACACCATATATTTT. Translated: CASSKVGHLLMGFSGNTIYF.

This chain connects TRBV5-5 to TRBJ2-1; unclear D gene. Germline V gene data show CDR1 as SGHKS and CDR2 as YYEKEE (reference sequence). The CDR3 contains 15 residues. Trimming shortened V by 5 bases and J by 3 bases, and 15 bases separated the two germline ends. In DNA form, the CDR3 reads TGTGCCAGCAGTCCTCCCGGGTCCTACTACAATGAGCAGTTCTTC. Encoded protein: CASSPPGSYYNEQFF. Full variable domain (remainder filled in from reference TRBV5-5 and TRBJ2-1): DAGVTQSPTHLIKTRGQQVTLRCSPISGHKSVSWYQQVLGQGPQFIFQYYEKEERGRGNFPDRFSARQFPNYSSELNVNALLLGDSALYLCASSPPGSYYNEQFFGPGTRLTVL.

The rearrangement uses TRBV9 and TRBJ1-3, with a tentative D call TRBD1 (6 bases). From germline, CDR1 is SGDLS and CDR2 YYNGEE. The V end lost 2 bases, the J end lost 0 bases, and 12 bases lay between the germline ends. The CDR3 spans 16 residues. This CDR3 is CASSVDRYLSGNTIYF. The CDR3 DNA reads TGTGCCAGCAGCGTCGACAGGTACCTCTCTGGAAACACCATATATTTT.

Only a few counts were recorded for this clonotype. The V call is TRBV20-1, the J call TRBJ1-5; D gene uncertain. Germline CDR1 reads DFQATT; CDR2 reads SNEGSKA (reference sequence). CDR3 length equals 11 residues. With 0 bases removed from V and 11 bases from J, the gap between germline ends came to 8 bases. The CDR3 spells CSARDKVAQHF. The CDR3, as DNA: TGCAGTGCTAGAGATAAGGTAGCCCAGCATTTT.

This clonotype was seen repeatedly, ten times or more. The rearrangement links TRBV20-1 to TRBJ2-1; the D is unclear. The V gene's germline CDR1 is DFQATT and CDR2 SNEGSKA (reference sequence). V lost 5 bases to trimming and J lost 5 bases, with 10 bases between them. This CDR3 contains 12 residues. For the CDR3, the DNA is TGCAGTGCTCCCATCGACAACAATGAGCAGTTCTTC. Translated, it gives CSAPIDNNEQFF.